This T cell receptor (beta chain) was sequenced in a study of CD4 T cells in relation to SARS-CoV-2 and coronaviruses. About the study: ViraFEST: approximately ten-day antigen culture of PBMCs, then TCR beta CDR3 sequencing.

The unexposed donors gave CD4+ T cells in about 2011-2019, prior to COVID-19. CD4+ T cells were isolated from the cells after about ten days of culture. Assay: immunoSEQ multiplex PCR; the TCRdb copy retains only in-frame clones and omits some. The sample records some 19,000 clones, around 72% being singletons. Regarding this clone: Its matching antigen is unknown.

The clonotype comes from a human donor in good health. Sequenced material: CD4+ T cells from PBMCs, cultured in vitro.

The CDR3 bases are TGTGCCAGCAGCTTCAGGGTGTTCAGTGAAAAACTGTTTTTT. This gives the protein CASSFRVFSEKLFF. The chain is built from TRBV11-2 and TRBJ1-4; tentative D call: TRBD1 (5 bases). CDR3 size: 14 residues. CDR1 and CDR2 (germline): SGHAT, FQNNGV. V was trimmed by 3 bases and J by 7 bases, leaving 12 bases between them.